This is a list of T cell receptor beta chains from one sample in a study of cytomegalovirus exposure and HLA in healthy donors. Clones were read by immunoSEQ multiplex PCR, and TCRdb kept only the in-frame ones, dropping some. The repertoire holds more than 130,000 clones, with roughly two thirds as singletons. The sample was PBMCs. The receptors derive from a human donor in good health. CDR3s include the opening cysteine and the closing phenylalanine or tryptophan. The D gene is left open where the match is weak. Clone size is not always given. Where it is, it says once, few, many or a class for expanded clones.

V	J	D	size	DNA	CDR3
TRBV6-1	TRBJ1-5	TRBD1	.	TGTGCCAGCAGCACCGTACAGGGGAGCAATCAGCCCCAGCATTTT	CASSTVQGSNQPQHF
TRBV5-6	TRBJ2-7	.	.	TGTGCCAGCAGAATAGGGGGCTCCTACGAGCAGTACTTC	CASRIGGSYEQYF
TRBV11-2	TRBJ2-7	TRBD1	once	TGTGCCAGTCGCAAGACAGGGGGTGGGACCTACGAGCAGTACTTC	CASRKTGGGTYEQYF
TRBV9	TRBJ2-7	.	.	TGTGCCAGCAGCCCCGCAGGACTTCTCGAGCAGTACTTC	CASSPAGLLEQYF
TRBV7-8	TRBJ1-2	.	.	TGTGCCATCTATGACTATGGCTACACCTTC	CAIYDYGYTF
TRBV10-1	TRBJ2-2	.	.	TGCGCCAGCACGGACAGGAGGGGGACCGGGGAGCTGTTTTTT	CASTDRRGTGELFF
TRBV28	TRBJ2-5	TRBD1	.	TGTGCCAGCAGTACAGGGGGCCGGGAGACCCAGTACTTC	CASSTGGRETQYF
TRBV5-1	TRBJ2-2	.	few	TGCGCCAGCAGCCTGAGGTTGAACACCGGGGAGCTGTTTTTT	CASSLRLNTGELFF
TRBV15	TRBJ2-1	TRBD2	.	TGTGCCACGGCTGGGGGGACTAGCGGGCGTGAGCAGTTCTTC	CATAGGTSGREQFF
TRBV25-1	TRBJ2-5	.	.	TGTGCCAGCAGTGATTCTGCGGGGCCGGGCCTCCCGGGGATCCAGTACTTC	CASSDSAGPGLPGIQYF
TRBV6-1	TRBJ1-6	TRBD1	.	TGTGCCAGCAGCAGGACAGGGAACAATTCACCCCTCCACTTT	CASSRTGNNSPLHF
TRBV6-1	TRBJ2-3	TRBD1	.	TGTGCCAGCAGTGGAGACAGGGGTTTTACAGATACGCAGTATTTT	CASSGDRGFTDTQYF
TRBV5-8	TRBJ2-6	.	.	TGTGCCAGCAGCCCCTACGGCTCTGGGGCCAACGTCCTGACTTTC	CASSPYGSGANVLTF
TRBV19	TRBJ1-1	.	.	TGTGCCAGTAGTCCCCGTCCGGCTGAAGCTTTCTTT	CASSPRPAEAFF
TRBV4-1	TRBJ2-5	TRBD2	.	TGCGCCAGCAGCCAAGATCCCAGCGGGGGGGGGAGAGTTGAGACCCAGTACTTC	CASSQDPSGGGRVETQYF
TRBV4-1	TRBJ2-3	TRBD2	once	TGCGCCAGCAGCCTACTAGCGGGAGTGTCAGATACGCAGTATTTT	CASSLLAGVSDTQYF
TRBV7-9	TRBJ2-7	.	.	TGTGCCAGCAGCTTAGATCAAGCTTCCTACGAGCAGTACTTC	CASSLDQASYEQYF
TRBV6-1	TRBJ2-7	.	.	TGTGCCAGCAGTGAAAGAGGGCTAGGATCGTACGAGCAGTACTTC	CASSERGLGSYEQYF
TRBV7-3	TRBJ1-1	.	.	TGTGCCAGCAGCTTGGGGGGGCTCATGAACACTGAAGCTTTCTTT	CASSLGGLMNTEAFF
TRBV6-1	TRBJ2-2	.	.	TGTGCCAGCACCTGGGCCACCGGGGAGCTGTTTTTT	CASTWATGELFF
TRBV30	TRBJ1-3	.	.	TGTGCCTGGAGTGTACGGCTGGGGGCGCATGGAAACACCATATATTTT	CAWSVRLGAHGNTIYF
TRBV15	TRBJ2-1	TRBD2	once	TGTGCCACCAGTGAGCGGGGGGGCCAGTTTGAGCAGTTCTTC	CATSERGGQFEQFF
TRBV27	TRBJ2-5	TRBD1	few	TGTGCCAGCAGTTGGGGACAGGGCCTAGAGACCCAGTACTTC	CASSWGQGLETQYF
TRBV2	TRBJ2-3	.	.	TGTGCCAGGGGATTACAGGGATTTGCAGATACGCAGTATTTT	CARGLQGFADTQYF
TRBV12-5	TRBJ1-4	TRBD1	.	TGTGCTAGTGGGTCCTCAGGGGGCCCTAATGAAAAACTGTTTTTT	CASGSSGGPNEKLFF
TRBV13	TRBJ2-2	.	.	TGTGCCAGCACCCTAGGCCTAGCGACCACCGGGGAGCTGTTTTTT	CASTLGLATTGELFF
TRBV27	TRBJ2-6	.	.	TGTGCCAGCAGTCAGAACAGGGATTCTGGGGCCAACGTCCTGACTTTC	CASSQNRDSGANVLTF
TRBV7-9	TRBJ1-1	.	few	TGTGCCAGCAGCTCCGAGGGGGGGACTGAAGCTTTCTTT	CASSSEGGTEAFF
TRBV10-2	TRBJ1-1	.	.	TGCGCCAGCAGACTAGGGCGTCTCACTGAAGCTTTCTTT	CASRLGRLTEAFF
TRBV4-2	TRBJ1-2	.	.	TGTGCCAGCAGCCAAGAGGAGACAGGAGGTTATGGCTACACCTTC	CASSQEETGGYGYTF
TRBV4-2	TRBJ1-5	.	once	TGTGCCAGCAGCCAAAGGGGTGATCAGCCCCAGCATTTT	CASSQRGDQPQHF
TRBV6-1	TRBJ2-2	.	.	TGTGCCAGCAGTGAAGTTCCGTCGGGGTCCGGGGAGCTGTTTTTT	CASSEVPSGSGELFF
TRBV12-5	TRBJ1-1	.	.	TGTGCTAGTGGTAAGGGGGGGTGGACTGAAGCTTTCTTT	CASGKGGWTEAFF
TRBV27	TRBJ2-7	.	.	TGTGCCAGCGGCTTGGTGGAGCAGTACTTC	CASGLVEQYF
TRBV28	TRBJ1-2	TRBD1	.	TGTGCCAGCAGGCCACCGGGACAGCACTATGGCTACACCTTC	CASRPPGQHYGYTF
TRBV14	TRBJ2-2	TRBD2	.	TGTGCCAGCAGCCTACAGACTAGCGGAAACACCGGGGAGCTGTTTTTT	CASSLQTSGNTGELFF
TRBV21-1	TRBJ2-7	.	.	TGTGCCAGCAGCAAGAAGGGGCGGAACTACGAGGAGCAGTACTTC	CASSKKGRNYEEQYF
TRBV11-3	TRBJ2-5	.	.	TGTGCCAGCAGCGTAGGGGCCCGGGAGACCCAGTACTTC	CASSVGARETQYF
TRBV9	TRBJ1-2	.	.	TGTGCCAGCAGCGACAGGTCGAACTATGGCTACACCTTC	CASSDRSNYGYTF
TRBV10-3	TRBJ2-7	TRBD2	few	TGTGCCATCAGTGGCTCGACTAGCGGGAGCCTCCACGAGCAGTACTTC	CAISGSTSGSLHEQYF
TRBV10-3	TRBJ2-1	TRBD2	.	TGTGCCATCAGTGAGTCTCTTGGGGCGTGGTGCGGGGGTGAGCAGTTCTTC	CAISESLGAWCGGEQFF
TRBV19	TRBJ1-2	.	.	TGTGCCAGTACCTATAGGGGGGGCGGCTATGGCTACACCTTC	CASTYRGGGYGYTF
TRBV5-1	TRBJ2-1	TRBD2	.	TGCGCCAGCAGCCTTAGCGGGGGGAACCACAATGAGCAGTTCTTC	CASSLSGGNHNEQFF
TRBV7-2	TRBJ1-1	.	few	TGTGCCAGCAGCTTAAGGGGCGGGAGCACTGAAGCTTTCTTT	CASSLRGGSTEAFF
TRBV15	TRBJ2-7	TRBD2	.	TGTGCCACCAGCAGAGTGGGGGGGGGATTCTACGAGCAGTACTTC	CATSRVGGGFYEQYF
TRBV15	TRBJ1-2	.	few	TGTGCCACCAGCAGAGGGTCCGGGGGGGCCTCATATGGCTACACCTTC	CATSRGSGGASYGYTF
TRBV10-1	TRBJ2-3	.	.	TGCGCCAGCAGTGAGACGGGGGATACGCAGTATTTT	CASSETGDTQYF
TRBV6-1	TRBJ1-5	TRBD1	.	TGTGCCAGCACCTTCGGGACAGGGGCCAATCAGCCCCAGCATTTT	CASTFGTGANQPQHF
TRBV4-1	TRBJ2-7	TRBD1	.	TGCGCCAGCAGCCACCCAGGGGGCTACGAGCAGTACTTC	CASSHPGGYEQYF
TRBV2	TRBJ2-5	TRBD1	.	TGTGCCAGCAGGGACAGGGGGCGCGGAGGGACCCAGTACTTC	CASRDRGRGGTQYF
TRBV18	TRBJ2-2	TRBD2	few	TGTGCCAGCTCATTCGCGGGGGGTTCGAACACCGGGGAGCTGTTTTTT	CASSFAGGSNTGELFF
TRBV28	TRBJ2-7	.	.	TGTGCCAGCAGTCCCGCGCGGATGTACGAGCAGTACTTC	CASSPARMYEQYF
TRBV9	TRBJ2-3	TRBD2	.	TGTGCCAGCAGCGCTCTAGCGGGGGGGCTCACAGATACGCAGTATTTT	CASSALAGGLTDTQYF
TRBV4-1	TRBJ2-5	.	.	TGCGCCAGCAGCCAGATTCGGAAAGGGGCTAAAGAGACCCAGTACTTC	CASSQIRKGAKETQYF
TRBV27	TRBJ2-5	.	.	TGTGCCAGCAGTCTCTCGTACCAAGAGACCCAGTACTTC	CASSLSYQETQYF
TRBV27	TRBJ2-7	TRBD1	.	TGTGCCAGCAGTTTATTATTGGGACAGGGGGCGGGGGAGCAGTACTTC	CASSLLLGQGAGEQYF
TRBV2	TRBJ1-2	.	.	TGTGCCAGCAGGGGGGGTAATGGCTACACCTTC	CASRGGNGYTF
TRBV28	TRBJ2-7	TRBD2	.	TGTGCCAGCAGGTTACTAGCGGGGGGGCGCGAGCAGTACTTC	CASRLLAGGREQYF
TRBV9	TRBJ2-3	.	few	TGTGCCAGCAGCGTAGATACAAACACAGATACGCAGTATTTT	CASSVDTNTDTQYF